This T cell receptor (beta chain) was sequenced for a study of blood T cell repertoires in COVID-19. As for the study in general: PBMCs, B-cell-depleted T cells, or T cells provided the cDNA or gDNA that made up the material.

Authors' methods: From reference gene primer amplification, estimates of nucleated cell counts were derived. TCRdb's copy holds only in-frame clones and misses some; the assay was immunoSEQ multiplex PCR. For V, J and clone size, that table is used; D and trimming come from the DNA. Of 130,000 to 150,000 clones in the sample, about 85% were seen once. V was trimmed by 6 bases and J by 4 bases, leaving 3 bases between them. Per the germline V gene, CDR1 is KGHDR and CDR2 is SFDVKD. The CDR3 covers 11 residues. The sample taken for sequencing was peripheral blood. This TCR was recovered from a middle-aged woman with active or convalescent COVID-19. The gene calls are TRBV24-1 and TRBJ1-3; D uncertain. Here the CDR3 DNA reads TGTGCCACCAGTTCAGGAAACACCATATATTTT. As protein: CATSSGNTIYF.